The present T cell receptor beta chain was sequenced within a study of blood T cell repertoires in COVID-19 (TCRdb year 2020). General notes on the study: The collaborator samples originated in the United States, Italy and Spain and spanned the acute and convalescent phases of COVID-19. The prospective study material was composed of cDNA or gDNA derived from T cells, B-cell-depleted T cells, or PBMCs. Deeply sampled blood TCRbeta repertoires from subjects exposed to, actively infected with, or recovered from COVID-19 were included in the dataset. The repertoires were made available in a free public database intended to serve as a resource for research on the immune response to SARS-CoV-2. Samples came from the ongoing ImmuneRACE study (first 160 participants) plus 1,254 subjects from 6 global collaborators. Sample metadata almost always included a de-identified subject ID, COVID-19 status, age in years and sex. HLA class I and class II types, where available, came from metadata supplied by the sample provider rather than from assay-based typing.

TCRbeta CDR3 regions were amplified from genomic DNA by means of the immunoSEQ Assay, a bias-controlled multiplex PCR. The paper's processing steps were these. The number of nucleated cells in each sample was estimated from the amplification of reference gene primers within the assay. To quantify the absolute abundance of each unique TCRbeta CDR3 rearrangement, sequence reads were collapsed and filtered. For each sample, productive Simpson clonality was calculated as the square root of Simpson's diversity index across productive rearrangements. TCRdb holds this immuneACCESS table with in-frame rearrangements only. Some clones are missing; in checked studies, unresolved V genes explain under half, and the rest has no known cause. V, J and clone size are those of that table, while D and trimming were read from the DNA. Recorded for this sample are 90,000 to 120,000 clones; roughly four fifths of them occurred a single time. Of the sample, 20% to 25% is held by the ten largest clones.

Collaborating institutions collected whole blood in K2EDTA tubes following their own protocols. Collaborator samples were shipped for TCRbeta analysis as frozen whole blood, isolated PBMCs, or DNA extracted from either sample type. Via the germline V gene, CDR1 is KGHSH and CDR2 LQKENI. Including the terminal cysteine and phenylalanine, the CDR3 comprises 16 residues. This entry keeps only the CDR3 DNA: 48 bases, framed from base 1. V and J are truncated by 0 bases and 5 bases respectively, leaving an intervening sequence of 13 bases. Here is what the overall study found, with its caveats: How much clinical and demographic metadata was included differed by source and by participant, and the metadata was provided uncurated.

With respect to this clone: Its antigen remains undetermined. Per-base qualities were not stored, and no clone one base away is much larger.

Sequenced material: peripheral blood. This receptor was taken from a man between 65 and 80 years old with active or convalescent COVID-19. The rearranged chain carries TRBV18 and TRBJ2-2; tentative D gene TRBD1, with 5 bases matching. The CDR3 corresponds to CASSPPSRELTGELFF. In nucleotides, the sequence is TGTGCCAGCTCACCACCATCCAGGGAATTAACCGGGGAGCTGTTTTTT.